This record covers a single T cell receptor (beta chain). The data were obtained in a study of blood T cell repertoires in COVID-19. Study-wide background: T cells, B-cell-depleted T cells, or PBMCs provided the cDNA or gDNA that served as material.

The CDR3 has 15 residues. Trimming cost V 3 bases and J 10 bases; bases outside gene matches: 8. In germline, CDR1 is SGHRS, CDR2 YFSETQ. In the original analysis: It was from reference gene primer amplification that nucleated cell counts were estimated. The data were produced by immunoSEQ multiplex PCR, yet TCRdb's version contains in-frame clones alone and is incomplete. The DNA gave D and trimming, while V, J and clone size come from that table. The sample has under 200,000 clones, around nine tenths seen once. This chain joins TRBV5-1 and TRBJ1-6, with 9 nucleotides matching TRBD1. The specimen was peripheral blood. The TCR comes from a middle-aged man with active or convalescent COVID-19. CDR3 in amino acids: CASSWGGQGTSPLHF. The CDR3 nucleotides read TGCGCCAGCAGCTGGGGGGGACAGGGAACCTCACCCCTCCACTTT.